A selection of T cell receptor beta chains follows, all from one sample in a study of Ad26.COV2.S vaccination and SARS-CoV-2 variants. Repertoires were generated with immunoSEQ multiplex PCR, while TCRdb's copy carries only in-frame clones and drops some. The sample holds a few hundred thousand clones, approximately 87% seen once. The sequenced sample was peripheral blood, obtained in a trial of Ad26.COV2.S vaccine versus placebo. The receptors were sampled from a person between 18 and 65 years old who received the Ad26.COV2.S COVID-19 vaccine or a placebo. CDR3s include the opening cysteine and the closing phenylalanine or tryptophan. The D gene is left open where the match is weak. The size field is filled for only some rows; it gives once, few, many or a size class.

>TRBJ1-2|.|15|TRBV5-6|.
TGTGCCAGCAGCCCACAAACCCCCAGGGTGGATGGCTACACCTTC
CASSPQTPRVDGYTF
>TRBJ2-7|.|13|TRBV3-1/TRBV3-2|.
TGTGCCAGCAGCCAATCACAGGAGTACGAGCAGTACTTC
CASSQSQEYEQYF
>TRBJ2-1|once|16|TRBV9|TRBD2
TGTGCCAGCAGCGCACGATTAGCGGGGACGACAAATGAGCAGTTCTTC
CASSARLAGTTNEQFF
>TRBJ2-1|.|17|TRBV9|TRBD2
TGTGCCAGCAGCGATTCTAGCGGGGGGGCCCGTAAGTATGAGCAGTTCTTC
CASSDSSGGARKYEQFF
>TRBJ1-5|.|16|TRBV6-6|.
TGTGCCAGCAGTTACGGGAGGAGGTCGGGCAATCAGCCCCAGCATTTT
CASSYGRRSGNQPQHF
>TRBJ1-4|.|10|TRBV20-1|.
TGCAGTGCTCTACCGTCAAAACTGTTTTTT
CSALPSKLFF
>TRBJ2-7|.|13|TRBV4-3|.
TGCGCCAGCAGCCAAGCCCAATCCTACGAGCAGTACTTC
CASSQAQSYEQYF
>TRBJ1-2|.|13|TRBV6-2/TRBV6-3|.
TGTGCCAGCAGTTCCCCGGGCTTTTATGGCTACACCTTC
CASSSPGFYGYTF
>TRBJ1-2|.|14|TRBV3-1/TRBV3-2|TRBD1
TGTGCCAGCAGCCGCCGGGACAGATACTATGGCTACACCTTC
CASSRRDRYYGYTF
>TRBJ1-6|once|15|TRBV7-9|.
TGTGCCAGCAGCTTAGACCCCCTTTCGAATTCACCCCTCCACTTT
CASSLDPLSNSPLHF
>TRBJ2-3|.|12|TRBV9|.
TGTGCCAGCAGCCGTGCTCCAGATACGCAGTATTTT
CASSRAPDTQYF
>TRBJ1-1|.|15|TRBV7-9|.
TGTGCCAGCACCTACAGCGGGGGGCCGGGGACTGAAGCTTTCTTT
CASTYSGGPGTEAFF
>TRBJ2-5|.|13|TRBV2|.
TGTGCCAGCAGTGAGTGGGCCGCGGAGACCCAGTACTTC
CASSEWAAETQYF
>TRBJ2-7|.|16|TRBV15|TRBD1
TGTGCCACCAGCAGAAAACAGGGGCTGGAACCCTACGAGCAGTACTTC
CATSRKQGLEPYEQYF
>TRBJ2-3|.|16|TRBV7-3|.
TGTGCCAGCAGCTTGGCGGGTAGGCGTGGGGTAGATACGCAGTATTTT
CASSLAGRRGVDTQYF
>TRBJ2-7|.|13|TRBV3-1/TRBV3-2|.
TGTGCCAGCAGCCAAGCGAACTCCTACGAGCAGTACTTC
CASSQANSYEQYF
>TRBJ1-2|.|15|TRBV15|.
TGTGCCACCAGCAGAGACCGCGGGGGTCCACCTGGCTACACCTTC
CATSRDRGGPPGYTF
>TRBJ2-1|once|15|TRBV27|TRBD1
TGTGCCACTCACCCCAGGGACAGGGGTTACAATGAGCAGTTCTTC
CATHPRDRGYNEQFF
>TRBJ1-1|.|14|TRBV7-2|.
TGTGCCAGCAGCTTATTTCGAGGGAGAAATGAAGCTTTCTTT
CASSLFRGRNEAFF
>TRBJ2-3|once|15|TRBV6-6|.
TGTGCCAGCAGTTCACCGGGCCAGCGCACAGATACGCAGTATTTT
CASSSPGQRTDTQYF
>TRBJ1-1|.|16|TRBV7-9|TRBD1
TGTGCCAGCAGCTTATCGGGGACAAGGGGGCGCACTGAAGCTTTCTTT
CASSLSGTRGRTEAFF
>TRBJ1-1|.|14|TRBV5-1|.
TGCGCCAGCAGCTCCATGGACCTGAACACTGAAGCTTTCTTT
CASSSMDLNTEAFF
>TRBJ2-3|.|18|TRBV3-1/TRBV3-2|TRBD2
TGTGCCAGCAGCCAAGATCAGGGCGGGGGGGCCTCGGCAGATACGCAGTATTTT
CASSQDQGGGASADTQYF
>TRBJ1-2|.|15|TRBV4-3|TRBD1
TGCGCCAGCAGCCAACCAGGACAGGGGGCGTGGGGCTACACCTTC
CASSQPGQGAWGYTF
>TRBJ2-7|.|14|TRBV6-5|.
TGTGCCAGCCCCCACATTAGTGAGCGACACGAGCAGTACTTC
CASPHISERHEQYF
>TRBJ2-1|.|16|TRBV6-5|TRBD2
TGTGCCAGCAGTTACTCCGGACTAGCGGGGTACAATGAGCAGTTCTTC
CASSYSGLAGYNEQFF
>TRBJ2-6|.|16|TRBV30|.
TGTGCCTGGACGGGTCAGGCCTTCTCTGGGGCCAACGTCCTGACTTTC
CAWTGQAFSGANVLTF
>TRBJ2-2|.|16|TRBV12-5|TRBD1
TGTGCTAGTGGCTCTGGACAGGGGCTAGGCGCCGGGGAGCTGTTTTTT
CASGSGQGLGAGELFF